One T cell receptor (beta chain) is described in this entry. This sample is drawn from a study of graft-versus-host responses after intestinal transplantation. The overall study: Multivisceral, liver-intestinal, or isolated intestinal transplants were received by the recipients.

The CDR3 is made up of 18 amino acids. Germline loops: CDR1 MDHEN, CDR2 SYDVKM. J was trimmed by 4 bases and V by 5 bases; bases with no gene match: 14. Repertoires were generated with immunoSEQ multiplex PCR, while TCRdb's copy carries only in-frame clones and drops some. The table shows 25,000 or so clones, with 90% occurring only once. The material sequenced was PBMCs, taken 39 days after intestinal transplant. The TCR sequence derives from a human patient who received an intestinal transplant, so some T cells may come from the graft donor. The chain links TRBV28 to TRBJ1-2; 12 bases match TRBD1. This CDR3 is CASSLSGTGGYLGYGYTF. CDR3 sequence (DNA): TGTGCCAGCAGTCTTTCGGGGACAGGGGGCTATCTCGGCTATGGCTACACCTTC.